This paragraph reports one T cell receptor (beta chain). A Seattle source enrolled patients during active infection and followed them longitudinally. This entry comes from a study of blood T cell repertoires in COVID-19. The V gene's germline CDR1 is KGHSH and CDR2 LQKENI. V lost 3 bases and J lost 2, with 14 bases in between. The length of the CDR3 is 15 residues. The protocol was immunoSEQ multiplex PCR, while the TCRdb copy is restricted to in-frame clones and leaves out a portion. The table records 250,000 to 350,000 clones, roughly 83% of them present only once. The sample comprised peripheral blood. This chain joins TRBV18 and TRBJ2-7; weak D call: TRBD2 (6 bases). This sequence was found in a human donor with COVID-19, enrolled during active disease. The donor label of this sample is uncertain. CDR3: CASSPREKVTYEQYF. The CDR3 DNA follows: TGTGCCAGCTCACCCCGGGAGAAAGTTACCTACGAGCAGTACTTC. Together with reference TRBV18 and TRBJ2-7, the CDR3 gives the full variable domain: NAGVMQNPRHLVRRRGQEARLRCSPMKGHSHVYWYRQLPEEGLKFMVYLQKENIIDESGMPKERFSAEFPKEGPSILRIQQVVRGDSAAYFCASSPREKVTYEQYFGPGTRLTVT.